This T cell receptor beta chain was captured in a study of OX40 agonist ivuxolimab in advanced cancers. Regarding the research as a whole: Ivuxolimab, which targeted the costimulatory receptor OX40 (CD134), was an agonistic, fully human IgG2 monoclonal antibody. Intravenous ivuxolimab was administered to patients every 2 weeks at six dose levels: 0.01, 0.1, 0.3, 1.5, 3 and 10 mg/kg. Among the approximately 50 dose-escalation patients, about 20 had hepatocellular carcinoma, around 15 melanoma, 9 renal cell carcinoma and 9 head and neck cancer. The dose-escalation cohort was about 87% male with a mean age of roughly 60 years, ranging from roughly 20 to 80. Patients were allowed to have had prior anti-PD-1, anti-PD-L1 or anti-CTLA-4 therapy, and approximately 43% of the dose-escalation patients had previously received checkpoint inhibitors. Partial responses were achieved by three dose-escalation patients, of whom one had hepatocellular carcinoma and two had cutaneous melanoma. Peripheral TCRbeta sequencing aimed to test whether ivuxolimab altered TCR sequence diversity and caused clonal T-cell expansion. The paper reports the monotherapy dose-escalation portion (N of about 50 patients) of the phase I ivuxolimab trial. The paper's findings and limits, for the study overall: The antigen specificity of the peripheral T cells that underwent clonal expansion was not determined. Low levels of normalized T-cell clonal expansion were also seen in some patients who did not respond. In partial responders in the 0.1-3.0 mg/kg groups, normalized peripheral clonal expansion was found to be among the lowest, especially among CD8+ T cells. At doses of 0.1 to 3.0 mg/kg, clonal expansion of both CD4+ and CD8+ T cells in blood was seen between baseline and week 6. On average, CD8+ T cells showed more expanded clones than CD4+ T cells after ivuxolimab.

Genomic DNA was extracted from sorted cells for sequencing of the TCRbeta CDR3 region. The immunoSEQ Assay was used for sequencing of TCRbeta CDR3 regions. The table comes from immuneACCESS by way of TCRdb, which keeps in-frame sequences with V and J called. Part of the clones is missing from these tables; in studies checked, under half for an unresolved V gene and the rest for unknown reasons. A total of almost 90,000 clones appear in this sample, approximately 90% of them only once. The ten largest make up 0.7% to 0.9% of the sample. Concerning this clone itself: Its cognate antigen has yet to be identified. The input lacks base qualities; no much larger clone sits a single base away.

Patients with autoimmune disease history or receiving systemic immunosuppression were excluded from the trial. Peripheral blood for TCR sequencing was collected from all dose cohorts at baseline, on cycle 4 day 1, and on cycle 7 day 1. Samples were obtained from an open-label, multicenter, first-in-human phase I dose-escalation trial of ivuxolimab. Adults with locally advanced or metastatic melanoma, renal cell carcinoma, hepatocellular carcinoma or head and neck squamous cell carcinoma were enrolled in the trial. Before TCR sequencing, CD4+ and CD8+ T cells were separately sorted from peripheral blood. The germline V gene (reference sequence) supplies CDR1 MNHEY and CDR2 SMNVEV. Spanning cysteine to phenylalanine, the CDR3 consists of 14 amino acids. Kept here is only the CDR3 DNA, which spans 42 bases and is read in frame from base 1. Relative to germline, V is missing 7 bases and J is missing 2 bases, with 7 bases of the junction outside any gene match.

The sequence joins TRBV27 to TRBJ2-7; 8 junctional bases match TRBD1. This clonotype originated in an adult with an advanced solid tumor such as melanoma, head and neck, liver or kidney cancer. The starting material was CD4+ or CD8+ T cells sorted from blood, obtained in a trial of the OX40 agonist ivuxolimab. The CDR3 loop reads CASTRDRSTYEQYF. The nucleotides read TGTGCCAGCACCAGGGACAGGTCAACCTACGAGCAGTACTTC.